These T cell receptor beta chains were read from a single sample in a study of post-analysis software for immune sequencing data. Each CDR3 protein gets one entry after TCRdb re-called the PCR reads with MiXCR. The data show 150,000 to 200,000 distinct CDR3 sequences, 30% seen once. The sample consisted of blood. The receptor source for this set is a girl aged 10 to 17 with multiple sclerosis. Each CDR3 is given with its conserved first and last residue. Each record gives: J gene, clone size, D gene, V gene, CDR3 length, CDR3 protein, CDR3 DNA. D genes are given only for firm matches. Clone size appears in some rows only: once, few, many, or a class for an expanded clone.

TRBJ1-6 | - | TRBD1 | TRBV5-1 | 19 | CASSFSYPDGTADNSPLHF | TGCGCCAGCAGCTTTTCATACCCCGACGGGACAGCTGATAATTCACCCCTCCACTTT
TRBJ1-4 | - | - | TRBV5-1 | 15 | CAGSQGRNTNEKLFF | TGCGCCGGCAGCCAGGGACGGAATACTAATGAAAAACTGTTTTTT
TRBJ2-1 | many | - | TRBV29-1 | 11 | CSVLALNEQFF | TGCAGCGTCTTGGCCCTCAATGAGCAGTTCTTC
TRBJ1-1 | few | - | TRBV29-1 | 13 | CSAKSQMNTEAFF | TGCAGCGCGAAAAGCCAAATGAACACTGAAGCTTTCTTT
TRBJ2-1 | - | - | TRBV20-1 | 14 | CSARQGVSYNEQFF | TGCAGTGCTAGACAGGGAGTGTCCTACAATGAGCAGTTCTTC
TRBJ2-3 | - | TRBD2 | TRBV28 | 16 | CASTTSGRVSGDTQYF | TGTGCCAGCACAACTAGCGGGAGGGTCTCCGGTGATACGCAGTATTTT
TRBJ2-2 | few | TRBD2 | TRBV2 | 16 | CASSEGLARNTGELFF | TGTGCCAGCAGTGAAGGACTAGCGAGGAACACCGGGGAGCTGTTTTTT
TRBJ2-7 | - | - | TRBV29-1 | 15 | CSVEDRSGGAGTQYF | TGCAGCGTTGAAGATCGTAGTGGAGGGGCGGGAACGCAGTACTTC
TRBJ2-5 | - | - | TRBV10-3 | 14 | CAISGGGLQETQYF | TGTGCCATCAGTGGGGGGGGGCTCCAAGAGACCCAGTACTTC
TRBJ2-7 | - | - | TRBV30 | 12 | CAWSVDWREQYF | TGTGCCTGGAGTGTGGATTGGCGTGAGCAGTACTTC
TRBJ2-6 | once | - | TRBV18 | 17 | CASSSAGMVSEANVLTF | TGTGCCAGCTCATCGGCAGGGATGGTATCTGAGGCCAACGTCCTGACTTTC
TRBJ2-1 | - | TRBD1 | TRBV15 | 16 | CATGSYDRGERNEQFF | TGTGCCACCGGCAGCTACGACAGGGGGGAGAGAAATGAGCAGTTCTTC
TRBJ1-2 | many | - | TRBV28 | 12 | CASSPLQAHYTF | TGTGCCAGCAGTCCCCTCCAGGCTCACTACACCTTC
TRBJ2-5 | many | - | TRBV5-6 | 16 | CASSLMLADLVETQYF | TGTGCCAGCAGCTTGATGTTAGCGGACCTGGTGGAGACCCAGTACTTC
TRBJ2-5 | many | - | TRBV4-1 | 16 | CASSQELGPRGEDQYF | TGCGCCAGCAGCCAAGAACTGGGGCCTAGAGGAGAGGACCAGTACTTC
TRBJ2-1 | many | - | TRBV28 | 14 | CASRSARRNNEQFF | TGTGCCAGCAGGTCGGCGCGCCGTAACAATGAGCAGTTCTTC
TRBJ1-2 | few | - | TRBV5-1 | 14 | CASSWRASHYGYTF | TGCGCCAGCAGCTGGAGGGCCAGTCACTATGGCTACACCTTC
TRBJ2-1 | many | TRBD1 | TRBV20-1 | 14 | CSARVGTQGGEQFF | TGCAGTGCTAGGGTCGGGACACAGGGGGGTGAGCAGTTCTTC
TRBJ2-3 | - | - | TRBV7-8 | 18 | CASSLAPWDITLADTQYF | TGTGCCAGCAGCTTAGCGCCATGGGACATAACATTGGCAGATACGCAGTATTTT
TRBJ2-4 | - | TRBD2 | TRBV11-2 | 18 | CASSLPGLAGVSKNIQYF | TGTGCCAGCAGCTTGCCGGGACTAGCGGGAGTCTCCAAAAACATTCAGTACTTC
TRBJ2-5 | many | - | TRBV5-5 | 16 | CASRMEGHRVKETQYF | TGTGCCAGCAGGATGGAAGGTCACAGGGTCAAGGAGACCCAGTACTTC
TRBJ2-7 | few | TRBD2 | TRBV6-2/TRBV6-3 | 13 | CASSPRETYEQYF | TGTGCCAGCAGTCCGCGGGAGACCTACGAGCAGTACTTC
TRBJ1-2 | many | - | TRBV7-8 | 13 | CASSLAIGDGYTF | TGTGCCAGCAGCTTAGCGATTGGGGATGGCTACACCTTC
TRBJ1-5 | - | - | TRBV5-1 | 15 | CASRRDLNGNQPQHF | TGCGCCAGCAGACGTGACTTGAACGGCAATCAGCCCCAGCATTTT
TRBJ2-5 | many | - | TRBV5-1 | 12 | CASSLAQETQYF | TGCGCCAGCAGCTTGGCCCAAGAGACCCAGTACTTC
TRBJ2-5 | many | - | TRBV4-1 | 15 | CASSRNRADQETQYF | TGCGCCAGCAGCCGAAATAGGGCGGACCAAGAGACCCAGTACTTC
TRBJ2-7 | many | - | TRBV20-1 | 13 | CSARDPQSREQYF | TGCAGTGCTAGAGATCCCCAATCGAGGGAGCAGTACTTC
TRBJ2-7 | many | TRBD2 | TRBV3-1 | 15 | CASSQGATSGYEQYF | TGTGCCAGCAGCCAAGGGGCGACTAGCGGCTACGAGCAGTACTTC
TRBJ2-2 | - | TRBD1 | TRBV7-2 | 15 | CASSPNRGDAGELFF | TGTGCCAGCAGCCCAAACAGGGGAGACGCCGGGGAGCTGTTTTTT
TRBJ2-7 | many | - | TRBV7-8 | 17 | CASSLRPQGSFSYEQYF | TGTGCCAGCAGCTTGCGACCACAGGGTTCCTTCTCCTACGAGCAGTACTTC
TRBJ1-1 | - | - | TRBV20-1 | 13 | CSAVRQANTEAFF | TGCAGTGCTGTTAGACAGGCTAACACTGAAGCTTTCTTT
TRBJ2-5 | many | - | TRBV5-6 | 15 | CASSRDRGNQETQYF | TGTGCCAGCAGCCGAGATAGGGGGAACCAAGAGACCCAGTACTTC
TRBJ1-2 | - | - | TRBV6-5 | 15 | CASSPSGPMGDGYTF | TGTGCCAGCAGTCCTTCCGGGCCTATGGGTGATGGCTACACCTTC
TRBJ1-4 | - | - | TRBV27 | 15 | CASSLQTGFKEKLFF | TGTGCCAGCAGTCTACAGACAGGATTCAAGGAAAAACTGTTTTTT
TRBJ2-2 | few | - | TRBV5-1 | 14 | CASSLGYGSGELFF | TGCGCCAGCAGCTTGGGTTACGGATCCGGGGAGCTGTTTTTT
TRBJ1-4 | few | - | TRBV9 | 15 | CASSVEGVRNEKLFF | TGTGCCAGCAGCGTAGAGGGAGTACGCAATGAAAAACTGTTTTTT
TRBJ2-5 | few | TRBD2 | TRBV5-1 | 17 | CASSFKRETLGGETQYF | TGCGCCAGCAGCTTTAAGCGGGAGACTCTTGGCGGAGAGACCCAGTACTTC
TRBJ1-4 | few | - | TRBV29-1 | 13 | CSVFPLGSEKLFF | TGCAGCGTTTTTCCCCTGGGGTCCGAAAAACTGTTTTTT
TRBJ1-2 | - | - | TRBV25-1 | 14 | CASGDRGLVRGYTF | TGTGCCAGCGGTGACAGAGGGTTAGTTCGTGGCTACACCTTC
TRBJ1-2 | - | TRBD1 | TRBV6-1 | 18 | CASRRAHDRGNTHYGYTF | TGTGCCAGCAGACGCGCCCATGACAGGGGGAACACTCACTATGGCTACACCTTC
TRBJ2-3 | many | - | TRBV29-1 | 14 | CSVEGQGPVDTQYF | TGCAGCGTTGAGGGCCAGGGACCGGTGGATACGCAGTATTTT
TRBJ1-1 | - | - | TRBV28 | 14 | CASTRGDMNTEAFF | TGTGCCAGCACCCGAGGGGATATGAACACTGAAGCTTTCTTT
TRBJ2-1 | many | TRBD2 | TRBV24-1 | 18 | CATSDLRVGTSGRYGQFF | TGTGCCACCAGTGATTTGCGCGTAGGGACTAGCGGGAGATATGGGCAGTTCTTC
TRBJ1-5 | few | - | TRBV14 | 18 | CASSQDKGQLYSNQPQHF | TGTGCCAGCAGCCAAGATAAGGGGCAGCTTTATAGCAATCAGCCCCAGCATTTT
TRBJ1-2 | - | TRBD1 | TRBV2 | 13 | CASSSDRNYGYTF | TGTGCCAGCAGTTCGGACAGGAACTATGGCTACACCTTC